Presented here are 9 T cell receptor beta chains from one specimen sequenced in a study of T cell responses to AZD1222 COVID-19 vaccine. Repertoires were generated with immunoSEQ multiplex PCR, while TCRdb's copy carries only in-frame clones and drops some. Altogether 90,000 to 100,000 clones are present, roughly 84% being singletons, with the ten largest covering approximately 15%. The sample consisted of peripheral blood, taken 28 days after the second AZD1222 dose. The source of these receptors is an adult who received the AZD1222 COVID-19 vaccine.

V usage is TRBV7-8 and J usage is TRBJ1-2; TRBD1 is a possible D gene (6 bases). The CDR3 length is 14 residues. Trimming stripped 2 bases from V and 6 bases from J, with 13 bases between. Germline CDR1 reads SGHVS; CDR2 reads FQNEAQ. CDR3 coding DNA: TGTGCCAGCAGCTTAAGGGCAGGGGTAGATGGCTACACCTTC. It is translated as CASSLRAGVDGYTF.

V usage is TRBV5-4 and J usage is TRBJ1-6, with a weak D call TRBD1 (5 bases). V lost 5 bases and J lost 3, with 12 bases in between. The CDR3 covers 15 residues. CDR1 is SGHNT, CDR2 YYREEE, per germline (reference sequence). CDR3: CASSKGQIYNSPLHF. The CDR3 DNA sequence: TGTGCCAGCAGTAAAGGACAAATCTATAATTCACCCCTCCACTTT.

The V gene is TRBV11-3, the J gene TRBJ2-1, with 9 positions matching TRBD2. J gave up 4 bases and V 3 bases, and 7 bases lay outside the gene matches. The CDR3 totals 16 residues. Germline loops: CDR1 SGHNT, CDR2 YENEEA. DNA of the CDR3: TGTGCCAGCAGCTTTCGGAGCGGGGGGCTATACAATGAGCAGTTCTTC. Its protein product is CASSFRSGGLYNEQFF.

The V call is TRBV2, the J call TRBJ2-7, with a weak D call TRBD2 (6 bases). Per the germline V gene, CDR1 is SNHLY and CDR2 is FYNNEI. The V gene lost 4 bases and the J gene lost 7 bases, with 17 bases spanning the gap. The CDR3 is 14 amino acids. CDR3 sequence reads: CASSALADRGEQYF. CDR3 DNA sequence: TGTGCCAGCAGTGCACTAGCTGACCGGGGGGAGCAGTACTTC.

This clone came up once. V usage is TRBV27 and J usage is TRBJ1-5, with D maybe TRBD1 (5 bases). Germline CDR1 MNHEY, CDR2 SMNVEV (reference sequence). Trimming pared 0 bases from V and 0 bases from J, leaving 12 bases between. This CDR3 contains 17 residues. The CDR3, as DNA: TGTGCCAGCAGTTTATCAGCAGGGCGGAATAGCAATCAGCCCCAGCATTTT. It specifies CASSLSAGRNSNQPQHF.

V and J are TRBV28 and TRBJ1-3; the D gene is possibly TRBD1 (6 bases). The V end was cut by 6 bases, the J end by 0 bases, with 9 bases between. The CDR3 has 14 amino acids. Per germline, CDR1 MDHEN and CDR2 SYDVKM. CDR3 in amino acids: CASRKGGSGNTIYF. CDR3 nucleotides: TGTGCCAGCAGAAAGGGGGGCTCTGGAAACACCATATATTTT. The entire variable domain, with the rest obtained from reference TRBV28 and TRBJ1-3, is as follows: DVKVTQSSRYLVKRTGEKVFLECVQDMDHENMFWYRQDPGLGLRLIYFSYDVKMKEKGDIPEGYSVSREKKERFSLILESASTNQTSMYLCASRKGGSGNTIYFGEGSWLTVV.

This chain connects TRBV12-3 or TRBV12-4 to TRBJ1-1; D is unresolved. The CDR3 has 13 residues. V lost 3 bases, J lost 1 base, and 6 bases lay in between. The CDR3 reads CASSFRGNTEAFF. CDR3 nucleotide sequence: TGTGCCAGCAGTTTTCGGGGGAACACTGAAGCTTTCTTT.

V is TRBV5-6 and J is TRBJ2-7, with D hard to call. Germline CDR1 SGHDT, CDR2 YYEEEE. The CDR3 consists of 15 residues. With 4 bases removed from V and 3 bases from J, the gap between germline ends came to 17 bases. This CDR3 is CASSPHAAGNYEQYF. In DNA, the CDR3 is TGTGCCAGCAGCCCCCACGCCGCCGGCAACTACGAGCAGTACTTC.

The CDR3 nucleotides are TGTGCCAGCAGCTTAGATCTGGGGGCGAGCTATGGCTACACCTTC. This encodes CASSLDLGASYGYTF. V gene TRBV7-2 combines with J gene TRBJ1-2; a weak D match, TRBD1 (6 bases). The germline CDR1 and CDR2 sequences are SGHTA and FQGNSA. The CDR3 is 15 amino acids. V shed 1 base and J shed 4 bases, with 13 bases lying between them.